Sequencing of this TCR beta chain was carried out in a study of CD4 T cells in relation to SARS-CoV-2 and coronaviruses. Findings of the study overall: The cross-reactivity analysis covered only spike protein, not other viral proteins.

Trimming took off 0 bases at V and 2 bases at J, with 8 bases between the two ends. This CDR3 is built from 14 residues. Germline V CDR1 and CDR2: SGHRS, YFSETQ. About this clone itself: The target antigen is unknown.

For around ten days, approximately 10^5 sorted CD4+ cells grew with T cell-depleted PBMCs and CEF. The protocol was immunoSEQ multiplex PCR, while the TCRdb copy is restricted to in-frame clones and leaves out a portion. The sample contains around 41,000 clones, about 80% of which appear only once. The origin of this receptor is an adult with COVID-19. The material sequenced was naive CD4+ T cells from PBMCs, cultured in vitro. Indicated subset: naive CD4+ T cells isolated by negative enrichment. The chain employs TRBV5-1 and TRBJ1-1; TRBD1 might be the D (5 bases). The CDR3, as DNA: TGCGCCAGCAGCTTGGCAGGACAAAACACTGAAGCTTTCTTT. This codes for CASSLAGQNTEAFF.